This T cell receptor beta chain was sequenced for a study of CD8 T cells in cerebrospinal fluid in Alzheimer's disease (dated by TCRdb to the early 2020s). In the study overall: The study used two single-cell methods, plate-based nested PCR sequencing and droplet-based sequencing, to evaluate clonal expansion of CSF T cells. Whether clonally expanded T cells were present in cerebrospinal fluid from healthy elderly individuals and from patients with neurodegenerative disease was tested. In the droplet-based CSF analysis comparing patients with controls, 10 or so healthy controls (around 11,000 cells) and 10 or so patients with MCI or Alzheimer's disease (approximately 10,000 cells) were included. The CSF gene-expression analysis, which included patients with Parkinson's disease, covered a total of approximately 26 samples. General study outcomes and caveats: The EBV-specific clones were neither the most highly expanded clones nor enriched among patients. The authors warned that finding EBV-specific TCRs in CSF does not prove a causal connection between EBV and Alzheimer's disease. When data were pooled, 4 of 6 Alzheimer's patients but only 1 of 10 healthy subjects had a highly expanded clone, defined as at least 3% of TCRs. Compared with controls, patients with MCI or Alzheimer's disease had a higher percentage of their CSF TCRs made up by the single largest clone. Only samples with detectable clones went into the overall clonality comparison: about eleven healthy, 5 MCI, 5 AD, and 6 PD.

Because antigen-specific T cells had previously been reported in Parkinson's disease blood, the researchers used Parkinson's disease patients as a neurodegenerative disease comparison group. Acute infectious disease was absent in all participants, and all participants were in good physical condition. Neurodegeneration in patients was confirmed using biomarkers including neurofilament, amyloid-beta and tau. For droplet-based sequencing, live CSF cells were sorted using a live/dead marker. CSF was obtained by lumbar puncture, and immune cells were pelleted by centrifugation at 300g. CSF samples were checked for red blood cells, and any sample contaminated with blood was excluded. CSF cells were cryopreserved in freezing medium, frozen overnight at -80 degrees C, and subsequently stored in liquid nitrogen. Before analysis, CSF samples were stored for less than six months. Counted from cysteine to phenylalanine, this CDR3 has 11 amino acids. No DNA sequence is on record. From the germline V gene (reference sequence), CDR1 is MNHNY and CDR2 is SVGAGI.

Library method: 10x single-cell sequencing. Profiling of CSF cells was done with 10X Genomics single-cell V(D)J and 5' gene-expression libraries. An Illumina NextSeq550 was used to sequence CSF single-cell TCR libraries. The study's own analysis went as follows. V(D)J reads were aligned to the vdj-GRCh38 alts ensemble 2.0.0 reference and were analysed with the Cell Ranger vdj pipeline. Cell barcodes sharing the same set of productive CDR3 nucleotide sequences were defined as clonotypes. Clonotype information was added to Seurat v3.0 gene-expression metadata to link clonality with transcriptional profiles. Any CSF cell with more than 1,800 genes, more than 7,500 UMIs or more than 10% mitochondrial reads was excluded. To identify TCRs with known antigen specificity, CDR3-beta sequences were compared against VDJdb. Network analysis of clone sharing used the R package qgraph and included only TCRs with complete alpha and beta chains. TCRdb reanalyzed the reads, keeping one entry per CDR3 protein sequence and omitting DNA. TCRdb's processing, not the authors', yielded these V and J calls. The sample's own table lists some 880 distinct CDR3 sequences. The ten largest clones represent approximately 15% of the sample.

Frequency classes this clonotype as large (0.1 to 1%); no count is given. Its antigen target is currently unknown. This sequence uses TRBV6-6 and TRBJ1-3. The specimen was cerebrospinal fluid. The TCR originated in a human donor with Parkinson's disease. The CDR3 here reads CASSYGNTIYF.